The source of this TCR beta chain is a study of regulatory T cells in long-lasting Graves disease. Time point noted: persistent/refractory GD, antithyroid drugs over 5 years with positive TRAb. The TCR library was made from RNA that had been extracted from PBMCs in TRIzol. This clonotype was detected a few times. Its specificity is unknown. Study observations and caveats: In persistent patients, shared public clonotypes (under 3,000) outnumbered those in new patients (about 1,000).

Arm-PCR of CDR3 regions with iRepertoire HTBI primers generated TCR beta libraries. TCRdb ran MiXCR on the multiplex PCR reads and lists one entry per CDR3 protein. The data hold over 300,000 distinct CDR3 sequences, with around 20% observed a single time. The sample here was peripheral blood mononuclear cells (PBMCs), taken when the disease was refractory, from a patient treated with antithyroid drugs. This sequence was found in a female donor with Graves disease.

The CDR3 here is CASSFSSSTDTQYF. CDR3 DNA: TGTGCCAGCAGTTTCTCTTCTAGCACAGATACGCAGTATTTT. The rearrangement joins TRBV12-3 or TRBV12-4 to TRBJ2-3; D remains ambiguous. The CDR3 spans 14 residues. The V and J ends lost 3 bases and 0 bases respectively, with 7 bases between them.